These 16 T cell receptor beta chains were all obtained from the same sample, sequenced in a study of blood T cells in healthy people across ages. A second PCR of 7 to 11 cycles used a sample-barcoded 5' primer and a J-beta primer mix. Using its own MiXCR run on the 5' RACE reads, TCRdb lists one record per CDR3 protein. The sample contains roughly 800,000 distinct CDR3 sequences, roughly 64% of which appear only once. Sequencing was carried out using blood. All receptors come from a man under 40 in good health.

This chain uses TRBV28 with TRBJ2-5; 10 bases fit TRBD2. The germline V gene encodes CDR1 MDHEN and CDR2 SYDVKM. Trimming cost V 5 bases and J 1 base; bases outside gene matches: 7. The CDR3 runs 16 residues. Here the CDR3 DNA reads TGTGCCAGCAGTAATCCGGGACTAGCGATCCAAGAGACCCAGTACTTC. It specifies CASSNPGLAIQETQYF.

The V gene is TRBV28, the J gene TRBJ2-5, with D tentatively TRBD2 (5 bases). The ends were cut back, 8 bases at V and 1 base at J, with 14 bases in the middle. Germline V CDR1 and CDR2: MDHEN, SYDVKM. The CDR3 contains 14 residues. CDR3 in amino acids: CASGNEGSQETQYF. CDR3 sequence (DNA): TGTGCCAGCGGAAATGAGGGCTCCCAAGAGACCCAGTACTTC.

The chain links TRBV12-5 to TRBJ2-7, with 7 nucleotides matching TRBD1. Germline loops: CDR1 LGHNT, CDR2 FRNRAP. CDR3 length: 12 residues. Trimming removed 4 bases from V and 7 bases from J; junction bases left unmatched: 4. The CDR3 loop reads CASGSGGSEQYF. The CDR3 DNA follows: TGTGCTAGTGGTTCAGGGGGAAGTGAGCAGTACTTC. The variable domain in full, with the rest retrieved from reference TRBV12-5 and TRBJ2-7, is DARVTQTPRHKVTEMGQEVTMRCQPILGHNTVFWYRQTMMQGLELLAYFRNRAPLDDSGMPKDRFSAEMPDATLATLKIQPSEPRDSAVYFCASGSGGSEQYFGPGTRLTVT.

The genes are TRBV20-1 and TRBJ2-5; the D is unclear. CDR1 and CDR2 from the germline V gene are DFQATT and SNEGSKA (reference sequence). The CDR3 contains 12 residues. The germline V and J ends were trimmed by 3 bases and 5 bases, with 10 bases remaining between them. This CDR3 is CSARKDRETQYF. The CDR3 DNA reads TGCAGTGCTAGGAAGGATCGGGAGACCCAGTACTTC.

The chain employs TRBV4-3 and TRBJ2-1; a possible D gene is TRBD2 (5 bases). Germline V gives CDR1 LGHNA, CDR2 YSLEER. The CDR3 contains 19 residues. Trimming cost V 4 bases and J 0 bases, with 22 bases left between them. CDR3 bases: TGCGCCAGCAGCCCAGGCTCAGCGGCTACCGCGAGCTCCTACAATGAGCAGTTCTTC. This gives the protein CASSPGSAATASSYNEQFF.

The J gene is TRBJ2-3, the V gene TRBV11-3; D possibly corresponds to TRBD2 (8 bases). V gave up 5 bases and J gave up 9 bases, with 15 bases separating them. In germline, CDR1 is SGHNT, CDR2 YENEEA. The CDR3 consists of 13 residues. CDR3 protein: CASSRREGQTQYF. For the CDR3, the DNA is TGTGCCAGCAGCCGACGGGAGGGACAGACGCAGTATTTT.

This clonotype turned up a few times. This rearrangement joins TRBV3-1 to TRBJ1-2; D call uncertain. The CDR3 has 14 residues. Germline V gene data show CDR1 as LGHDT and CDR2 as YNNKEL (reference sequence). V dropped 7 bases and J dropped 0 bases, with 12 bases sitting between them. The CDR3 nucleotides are TGTGCCAGCAATCCAAGCTTTACTAACTATGGCTACACCTTC. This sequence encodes CASNPSFTNYGYTF.

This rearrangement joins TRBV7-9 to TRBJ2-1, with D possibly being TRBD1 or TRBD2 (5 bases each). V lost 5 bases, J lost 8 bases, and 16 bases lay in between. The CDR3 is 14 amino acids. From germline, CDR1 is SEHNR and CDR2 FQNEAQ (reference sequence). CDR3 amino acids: CASSPGVQGDEQFF. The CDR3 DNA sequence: TGTGCCAGCAGCCCCGGGGTGCAGGGCGATGAGCAGTTCTTC. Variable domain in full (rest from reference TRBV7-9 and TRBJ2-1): DTGVSQNPRHKITKRGQNVTFRCDPISEHNRLYWYRQTLGQGPEFLTYFQNEAQLEKSRLLSDRFSAERPKGSFSTLEIQRTEQGDSAMYLCASSPGVQGDEQFFGPGTRLTVL.

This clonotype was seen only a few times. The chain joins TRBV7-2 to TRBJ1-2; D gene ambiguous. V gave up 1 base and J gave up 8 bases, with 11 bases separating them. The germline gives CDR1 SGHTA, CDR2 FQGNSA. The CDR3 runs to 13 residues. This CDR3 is CASSLETAFGYTF. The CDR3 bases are TGTGCCAGCAGCTTAGAAACAGCCTTCGGCTACACCTTC.

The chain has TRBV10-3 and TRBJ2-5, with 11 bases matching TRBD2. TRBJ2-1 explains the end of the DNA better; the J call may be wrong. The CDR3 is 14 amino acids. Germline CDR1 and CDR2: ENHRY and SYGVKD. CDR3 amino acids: CASTTSGREETQFF. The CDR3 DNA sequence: TGTGCCAGCACAACTAGCGGGAGAGAGGAGACCCAGTTCTTC.

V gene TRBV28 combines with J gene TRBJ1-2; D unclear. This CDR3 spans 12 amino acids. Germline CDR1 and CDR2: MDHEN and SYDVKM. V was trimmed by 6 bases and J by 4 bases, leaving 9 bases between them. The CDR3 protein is CASRHSGYGYTF. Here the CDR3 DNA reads TGTGCCAGCAGGCACTCGGGCTATGGCTACACCTTC.

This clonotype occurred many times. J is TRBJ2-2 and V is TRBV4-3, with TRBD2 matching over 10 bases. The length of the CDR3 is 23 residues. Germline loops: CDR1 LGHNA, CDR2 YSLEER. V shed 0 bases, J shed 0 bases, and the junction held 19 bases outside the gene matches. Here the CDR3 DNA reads TGCGCCAGCAGCCAAGATTGGCTCCCTAGCGGGAGTTGGTCATCGCCGAACACCGGGGAGCTGTTTTTT. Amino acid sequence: CASSQDWLPSGSWSSPNTGELFF.

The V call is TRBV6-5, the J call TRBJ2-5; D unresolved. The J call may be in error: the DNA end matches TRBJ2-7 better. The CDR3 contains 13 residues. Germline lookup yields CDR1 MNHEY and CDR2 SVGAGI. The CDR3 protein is CASSYTAEYEQYF. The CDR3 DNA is TGTGCCAGCAGTTACACGGCGGAATACGAGCAGTACTTC.

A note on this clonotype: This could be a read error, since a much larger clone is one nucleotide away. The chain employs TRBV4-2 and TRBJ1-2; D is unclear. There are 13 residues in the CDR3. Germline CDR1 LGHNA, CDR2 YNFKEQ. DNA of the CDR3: TGTGCCAACAGCCGTATAGGCTCGGATGGCTACACCTTC. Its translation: CANSRIGSDGYTF.

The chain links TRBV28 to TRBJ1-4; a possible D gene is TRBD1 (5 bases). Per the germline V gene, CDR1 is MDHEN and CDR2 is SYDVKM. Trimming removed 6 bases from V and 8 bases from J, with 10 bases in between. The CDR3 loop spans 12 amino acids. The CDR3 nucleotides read TGTGCCAGCAGCGGGGGGAAGGAAAAACTGTTTTTT. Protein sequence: CASSGGKEKLFF.

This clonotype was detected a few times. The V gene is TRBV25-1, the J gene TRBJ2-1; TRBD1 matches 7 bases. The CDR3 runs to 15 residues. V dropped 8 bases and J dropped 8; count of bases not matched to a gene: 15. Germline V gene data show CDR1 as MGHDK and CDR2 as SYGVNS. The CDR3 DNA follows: TGTGCCAGCGCTGACAGGGCTTATGATCGGTATGAGCAGTTCTTC. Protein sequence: CASADRAYDRYEQFF. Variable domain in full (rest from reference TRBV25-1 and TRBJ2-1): EADIYQTPRYLVIGTGKKITLECSQTMGHDKMYWYQQDPGMELHLIHYSYGVNSTEKGDLSSESTVSRIRTEHFPLTLESARPSHTSQYLCASADRAYDRYEQFFGPGTRLTVL.